Listed here are 18 T cell receptor beta chains from one sample, sequenced in a study of Ad26.COV2.S vaccination and SARS-CoV-2 variants. The treatment: some 19 received Ad26.COV2.S at low or high dose, single or two shots; about 5 received placebo; per-sample allocation not given. Repertoires come from day 63 after the first vaccine or placebo injection. Using immunoSEQ multiplex PCR, the repertoire was profiled, and TCRdb retains in-frame clones only, with some absent. The sample contains around 250,000 clones, around nine tenths of which appear only once. Sequenced here: peripheral blood, sampled in a trial of Ad26.COV2.S vaccine versus placebo. These receptors all come from a person between 18 and 65 years old who received the Ad26.COV2.S COVID-19 vaccine or a placebo.

V and J are TRBV7-9 and TRBJ2-3; the match to TRBD2 covers 8 bases. CDR3 length: 18 amino acids. Germline trimming cut 10 bases from V and 2 bases from J; bases unmatched to any gene: 20. Germline V gives CDR1 SEHNR, CDR2 FQNEAQ (reference sequence). The CDR3 DNA reads TGTGCCACCTTAGGTAGGACTAGCCCTATTACTCTCACAGATACGCAGTATTTT. As protein: CATLGRTSPITLTDTQYF. The whole variable domain, filled in from reference TRBV7-9 and TRBJ2-3, reads DTGVSQNPRHKITKRGQNVTFRCDPISEHNRLYWYRQTLGQGPEFLTYFQNEAQLEKSRLLSDRFSAERPKGSFSTLEIQRTEQGDSAMYLCATLGRTSPITLTDTQYFGPGTRLTVL.

This chain uses TRBV18 with TRBJ1-1; D is unresolved. The germline V and J ends were trimmed by 3 bases and 6 bases, with 11 bases remaining between them. The CDR3 is 13 residues long. The germline V gene encodes CDR1 KGHSH and CDR2 LQKENI. The CDR3 protein is CASSPPGSPEAFF. Here the CDR3 DNA reads TGTGCCAGCTCACCGCCGGGGTCCCCTGAAGCTTTCTTT.

Here the CDR3 reads CASSYSRGGADSYTF. CDR3 sequence (DNA): TGTGCCAGCAGTTACTCGCGGGGGGGCGCCGACAGCTACACCTTC. The chain is built from TRBV6-5 and TRBJ1-2; TRBD1 is a possible D gene (6 bases). This CDR3 comprises 15 residues. The germline gives CDR1 MNHEY, CDR2 SVGAGI. Trimming took 0 bases from V and 9 from J, leaving 17 bases between them.

The rearrangement uses TRBV9 and TRBJ1-1; D unclear. CDR3 length equals 14 residues. V was shortened by 4 bases and J by 1 base, with 11 bases between the two germline ends. Germline CDR1 is SGDLS and CDR2 is YYNGEE. The CDR3 region has the DNA TGTGCCAGCAGCACCCAAACGGGGAACACTGAAGCTTTCTTT. The encoded protein is CASSTQTGNTEAFF.

This clone came up a few times. The V gene is TRBV5-6, the J gene TRBJ1-1; D unresolved. Germline-derived CDR1 and CDR2 are SGHDT and YYEEEE. Trimming left V 0 bases short and J 4 bases short, with 7 bases between. The CDR3 consists of 13 residues. CDR3 sequence reads: CASSLVPGTEAFF. The CDR3 DNA follows: TGTGCCAGCAGCTTGGTACCGGGCACTGAAGCTTTCTTT.

The chain carries TRBV7-2 and TRBJ2-3, with TRBD1 matching over 7 bases. In germline, CDR1 is SGHTA, CDR2 FQGNSA. Trimming took 5 bases from V and 2 from J; bases not matched to a gene: 7. This CDR3 has 15 amino acids. The CDR3 sequence: CASSQTGPLTDTQYF. CDR3 sequence (DNA): TGTGCCAGCAGCCAGACAGGGCCCCTCACAGATACGCAGTATTTT.

The chain combines TRBV19 with TRBJ1-6, with D possibly TRBD1 on 6 matching bases. The CDR3 has 16 amino acids. Germline V gene sequence: CDR1 LNHDA, CDR2 SQIVND (reference sequence). V lost 4 bases, J lost 4 bases, and 14 bases lay in between. CDR3 nucleotide sequence: TGTGCCAGTAGTAAGGGGGGCTACAGTTATAATTCACCCCTCCACTTT. It encodes CASSKGGYSYNSPLHF.

This clone has just one count. V usage is TRBV4-2 and J usage is TRBJ2-7, with D tentatively TRBD2 (5 bases). The germline V gene has CDR1 LGHNA and CDR2 YNFKEQ. The CDR3 is 14 amino acids. V was trimmed by 0 bases and J by 5 bases, leaving 11 bases between them. As DNA, the CDR3 is TGTGCCAGCAGCCAAGATTCTCTGGAGGACGAGCAGTACTTC. Encoded protein: CASSQDSLEDEQYF.

The chain carries TRBV6-5 and TRBJ1-1, with TRBD1 matching 8 bases. The V gene's germline CDR1 is MNHEY and CDR2 SVGAGI. With 5 bases clipped from V and 4 bases from J, the junction kept 6 bases outside the gene matches. The CDR3 has 14 residues. For the CDR3, the DNA is TGTGCCAGCAGTCGGCCGGGACAGGCCACTGAAGCTTTCTTT. Encoded protein: CASSRPGQATEAFF.

V is TRBV12-3 or TRBV12-4 and J is TRBJ1-3; D gene ambiguous. Trimming took 3 bases from V and 8 from J, leaving 5 bases between them. This CDR3 region has 11 residues. CDR3 nucleotide sequence: TGTGCCAGCAGTTTTCGGTACACCATATATTTT. Translating it yields CASSFRYTIYF.

This chain uses TRBV7-9 with TRBJ1-2; D gene unclear. The CDR3 runs 12 residues. Germline V gene data show CDR1 as SEHNR and CDR2 as FQNEAQ (reference sequence). The ends were cut back, 4 bases at V and 10 bases at J, with 13 bases in the middle. CDR3 region: CASSSSVRDYTF. The CDR3 coding sequence is TGTGCCAGCAGCTCTAGTGTTCGGGACTACACCTTC.

The rearrangement uses TRBV7-9 and TRBJ2-1; 8 bases are a match to TRBD2. There are 17 residues in the CDR3. Germline V gene lookup returns CDR1 SEHNR and CDR2 FQNEAQ (reference sequence). Trimming cost V 5 bases and J 2 bases; bases outside gene matches: 11. The CDR3 region has the DNA TGTGCCAGCAGCCCCCGGAGAAGGCGGGGGGCCTACAATGAGCAGTTCTTC. This gives the protein CASSPRRRRGAYNEQFF. Complete variable domain (other parts from reference TRBV7-9 and TRBJ2-1): DTGVSQNPRHKITKRGQNVTFRCDPISEHNRLYWYRQTLGQGPEFLTYFQNEAQLEKSRLLSDRFSAERPKGSFSTLEIQRTEQGDSAMYLCASSPRRRRGAYNEQFFGPGTRLTVL.

This chain joins TRBV10-2 and TRBJ2-7, with 12 bases lining up with TRBD2. Germline-derived CDR1 and CDR2 are WSHSY and SAAADI. This CDR3 comprises 15 residues. The V gene end was trimmed by 6 bases and the J gene end by 3 bases; junction bases not matched to a gene: 6. The CDR3 DNA is TGCGCCAGCAGACCCGGGACTAGCGGGTACTACGAGCAGTACGTC. This translates into CASRPGTSGYYEQYV.

The rearrangement joins TRBV6-2 or TRBV6-3 to TRBJ2-2; TRBD2 agrees at 10 bases. Germline CDR1 is MNHEY and CDR2 is SVGEGT. The CDR3 contains 20 residues. Losses at the gene ends were 2 bases for V and 6 bases for J; bases not matched to a gene: 18. CDR3 nucleotides: TGTGCCAGCAGTTACCCAGATGTCCTAGCGGGGGACGGGTTACCCGGGGAGCTGTTTTTT. Translation: CASSYPDVLAGDGLPGELFF.

The V gene is TRBV2, the J gene TRBJ2-2; no definite D call. This CDR3 contains 11 residues. Germline V gene sequence: CDR1 SNHLY, CDR2 FYNNEI. Trimming took off 8 bases at V and 9 bases at J, with 10 bases between the two ends. The CDR3 region is CASGPLWELFF. For the CDR3, the DNA is TGTGCCAGCGGACCTTTATGGGAGCTGTTTTTT.

V and J are TRBV7-8 and TRBJ2-7, with D perhaps TRBD1 (6 bases). Trimming cost V 1 base and J 6 bases, with 10 bases left between them. The V gene's germline CDR1 is SGHVS and CDR2 FQNEAQ. The CDR3 is made up of 13 amino acids. CDR3 sequence: CASSLGFRGEQYF. CDR3 sequence (DNA): TGTGCCAGCAGCTTAGGTTTCAGGGGCGAGCAGTACTTC. The whole variable domain, remainder taken from reference TRBV7-8 and TRBJ2-7, is GAGVSQSPRYKVAKRGQDVALRCDPISGHVSLFWYQQALGQGPEFLTYFQNEAQLDKSGLPSDRFFAERPEGSVSTLKIQRTQQEDSAVYLCASSLGFRGEQYFGPGTRLTVT.

The chain is built from TRBV7-3 and TRBJ2-1; 11 nucleotides line up with TRBD2. The CDR3 runs 16 residues. V lost 0 bases to trimming and J lost 6 bases; unmatched junction nucleotides: 4. In germline, CDR1 is SGHTA, CDR2 FQGTGA. The CDR3 coding sequence is TGTGCCAGCAGCTTAACCCTAGCGGGAGGCGCCAATGAGCAGTTCTTC. It codes for CASSLTLAGGANEQFF.

The chain recombines TRBV5-4 with TRBJ1-2, with D tentatively TRBD1 (5 bases). This CDR3 comprises 13 residues. CDR1 is SGHNT and CDR2 is YYREEE in the germline V gene (reference sequence). The V gene lost 0 bases and the J gene lost 7 bases, with 10 bases spanning the gap. The CDR3 region is CASSLGQGSGYTF. CDR3 nucleotide sequence: TGTGCCAGCAGCTTGGGTCAGGGTTCTGGCTACACCTTC.